This TCR beta chain was sequenced for a study of CD8 T cells in Susac syndrome. The CDR3 runs to 11 residues. Germline CDR1 SNHLY, CDR2 FYNNEI. V shed 6 bases and J shed 7 bases, with 9 bases lying between them. With random hexamers, roughly 0.45 to 1 ug RNA was reverse transcribed. TCRdb reprocessed the immunoSEQ multiplex PCR reads via MiXCR and lists one record per CDR3 protein. The profile covers some 94,000 distinct CDR3 sequences, with around 94% appearing a single time and over 0.3% taken by the ten largest. The material sequenced was CD4+ T cells from PBMCs. The rearrangement uses TRBV2 and TRBJ1-2, with D maybe TRBD1 (6 bases). This receptor was identified in a human donor with Susac syndrome. In DNA form, the CDR3 reads TGTGCCAGCAGCTGGGACATTGGCTACACCTTC. This translates into CASSWDIGYTF.